The following is a T cell receptor (beta chain) sequence with its context. Extracted RNA was reverse transcribed, and the resulting cDNA served as sequencing template. Profiling relied on immunoSEQ multiplex PCR, and the TCRdb table lists in-frame clones only, not all of them. The table includes over 150,000 clones, around 60% detected once. Germline values: CDR1 MNHNS, CDR2 SASEGT. Trimming took off 8 bases at V and 3 bases at J, with 5 bases between the two ends. The CDR3 has 10 residues. This record comes from a study of CD8+ T cells in alopecia areata. Specified treatment: oral pan-JAK inhibitor, 5-10 mg twice daily.

The source material was CD4+ T cells sorted from blood, sampled at week 4, from a patient treated with tofacitinib. The chain employs TRBV6-1 and TRBJ2-7, with D uncertain. The clonotype was recovered from a human donor with alopecia areata. The CDR3: CASSHYEQYF. The CDR3 coding sequence is TGTGCCAGCTCCCACTACGAGCAGTACTTC.